Below are 23 T cell receptor beta chains sequenced from a single sample in a study of shared clonotypes between healthy human individuals. TCRdb's copy holds only in-frame clones and misses some; the assay was immunoSEQ multiplex PCR. This table holds roughly 500,000 clones, approximately 95% found once. The source material was naive CD4+ T cells sorted from blood. The subset denotes: CD45RA+ positively selected. These TCRs come from a woman aged 25 to 39 in good health.

The gene calls are TRBV5-1 and TRBJ1-2; a weak D match, TRBD1 (5 bases). V was shortened by 4 bases and J by 5 bases, with 15 bases between the two germline ends. The germline V gene has CDR1 SGHRS and CDR2 YFSETQ. The CDR3 sequence is 14 residues long. The CDR3 DNA reads TGCGCCAGCAGCCTCGGACACAGCGAGTATGGCTACACCTTC. Amino acids: CASSLGHSEYGYTF.

The V call is TRBV11-2, the J call TRBJ2-4; 9 bases are shared with TRBD2. Trimming at V came to 6 bases and at J to 10 bases, leaving 7 bases not matched to a gene. Germline V CDR1 and CDR2: SGHAT, FQNNGV. The CDR3 sequence is 13 residues long. CDR3 region: CASRTSGGGIQYF. The CDR3 DNA reads TGTGCCAGCAGGACTAGCGGAGGGGGGATTCAGTACTTC.

The V gene is TRBV4-1, the J gene TRBJ2-5, with 7 bases lining up with TRBD1. This CDR3 has 15 residues. In germline, CDR1 is MGHRA, CDR2 YSYEKL. V shed 0 bases and J 0 bases; nucleotides not matched to a gene: 1. The CDR3 loop is CASSQEGQNQETQYF. CDR3 nucleotide sequence: TGCGCCAGCAGCCAAGAGGGACAGAACCAAGAGACCCAGTACTTC.

This chain connects TRBV28 to TRBJ1-2; no reliable D call. The germline CDR1 and CDR2 sequences are MDHEN and SYDVKM. The V end lost 5 bases, the J end lost 4 bases, and 17 bases lay between the germline ends. CDR3 length: 15 amino acids. CDR3 protein: CASSEAPAPFYGYTF. In DNA form, the CDR3 reads TGTGCCAGCAGTGAGGCCCCGGCCCCGTTCTATGGCTACACCTTC.

The rearrangement links TRBV19 to TRBJ2-2; 12 bases match TRBD2. The CDR3 runs to 18 residues. V dropped 7 bases and J dropped 6; count of bases not matched to a gene: 15. Germline loops: CDR1 LNHDA, CDR2 SQIVND (reference sequence). CDR3 loop: CASTPRGRLAGVAGELFF. The CDR3 nucleotides are TGTGCCAGTACCCCTCGGGGTCGACTAGCGGGAGTGGCCGGGGAGCTGTTTTTT.

Only one count was recorded for this clone. The chain links TRBV5-1 to TRBJ2-1; 9 bases are a match to TRBD1. This CDR3 spans 15 amino acids. V lost 5 bases and J lost 5; bases outside the gene matches: 8. Germline V gene lookup returns CDR1 SGHRS and CDR2 YFSETQ. For the CDR3, the DNA is TGCGCCAGCAGGGCCGGGACAGGGAAGGACAATGAGCAGTTCTTC. Translation: CASRAGTGKDNEQFF. Based on the CDR3 plus reference TRBV5-1 and TRBJ2-1, the full variable domain is KAGVTQTPRYLIKTRGQQVTLSCSPISGHRSVSWYQQTPGQGLQFLFEYFSETQRNKGNFPGRFSGRQFSNSRSEMNVSTLELGDSALYLCASRAGTGKDNEQFFGPGTRLTVL.

The rearrangement uses TRBV28 and TRBJ2-5; perhaps TRBD2 as D (7 bases). Trimming stripped 3 bases from V and 4 bases from J, with 12 bases between. The CDR3 loop spans 14 amino acids. Germline V gives CDR1 MDHEN, CDR2 SYDVKM. The CDR3 DNA is TGTGCCAGCAGTTTCGGGGGGCGAGTAGAGACCCAGTACTTC. It codes for CASSFGGRVETQYF.

The V gene is TRBV27, the J gene TRBJ2-3; 9 bases are a match to TRBD2. The CDR3 sequence is 15 residues long. Per the germline V gene, CDR1 is MNHEY and CDR2 is SMNVEV (reference sequence). Losses at the gene ends were 6 bases for V and 2 bases for J; bases not matched to a gene: 6. The CDR3 sequence: CASRPIAGATDTQYF. The DNA for the CDR3 is TGTGCCAGCAGACCTATAGCGGGAGCCACAGATACGCAGTATTTT.

The V and J genes are TRBV2 and TRBJ2-3; the match to TRBD1 covers 10 bases. This CDR3 has 15 residues. Germline loops: CDR1 SNHLY, CDR2 FYNNEI. Germline trimming cut 5 bases from V and 3 bases from J; bases unmatched to any gene: 5. The CDR3 spells CASSLGQGRTDTQYF. The CDR3 bases are TGTGCCAGCAGTTTGGGACAGGGGAGGACAGATACGCAGTATTTT.

The rearrangement links TRBV5-6 to TRBJ1-2; 8 positions agree with TRBD1. The CDR3 spans 16 residues. The germline V gene has CDR1 SGHDT and CDR2 YYEEEE. V shed 4 bases and J 3 bases; nucleotides not matched to a gene: 11. The CDR3 DNA reads as TGTGCCAGCAGCCCCGGACAGGGAAGGCTCGACTATGGCTACACCTTC. Residues: CASSPGQGRLDYGYTF. Drawing the rest from reference TRBV5-6 and TRBJ1-2, the complete variable domain is DAGVTQSPTHLIKTRGQQVTLRCSPKSGHDTVSWYQQALGQGPQFIFQYYEEEERQRGNFPDRFSGHQFPNYSSELNVNALLLGDSALYLCASSPGQGRLDYGYTFGSGTRLTVV.

The rearrangement uses TRBV7-9 and TRBJ2-1; no reliable D call. The ends were cut back, 2 bases at V and 1 base at J, with 9 bases in the middle. Germline V gene data show CDR1 as SEHNR and CDR2 as FQNEAQ (reference sequence). The CDR3 has 15 residues. For the CDR3, the DNA is TGTGCCAGCAGCTTACCGGCGGTGTCCTACAATGAGCAGTTCTTC. Translated, it gives CASSLPAVSYNEQFF.

The chain couples TRBV11-2 to TRBJ2-1; 9 nucleotides line up with TRBD2. J was trimmed by 3 bases and V by 5 bases; bases with no gene match: 11. The CDR3 spans 17 residues. Germline V gene data show CDR1 as SGHAT and CDR2 as FQNNGV. The CDR3 sequence is CASSEFPRLAVYNEQFF. In DNA form, the CDR3 reads TGTGCCAGCAGCGAATTTCCCAGACTAGCGGTCTACAATGAGCAGTTCTTC. Combining the CDR3 with reference TRBV11-2 and TRBJ2-1 gives the whole variable domain EAGVAQSPRYKIIEKRQSVAFWCNPISGHATLYWYQQILGQGPKLLIQFQNNGVVDDSQLPKDRFSAERLKGVDSTLKIQPAKLEDSAVYLCASSEFPRLAVYNEQFFGPGTRLTVL.

The genes are TRBV28 and TRBJ2-1; 10 bases are a match to TRBD1. The germline gives CDR1 MDHEN, CDR2 SYDVKM. This CDR3 is 16 amino acids long. The V segment lost 5 bases and the J segment 8 bases; nucleotides outside the gene matches: 12. DNA for the CDR3: TGTGCCAGCAGTCTCCCGGGACAGGGGTGGGTCGATGAGCAGTTCTTC. Protein product: CASSLPGQGWVDEQFF.

V and J are TRBV28 and TRBJ1-2, with D perhaps matching TRBD1 (5 bases). Germline lookup yields CDR1 MDHEN and CDR2 SYDVKM. The length of the CDR3 is 15 residues. The ends were cut back, 6 bases at V and 3 bases at J, with 17 bases in the middle. CDR3 sequence reads: CASSTGTWGYYGYTF. In DNA, the CDR3 is TGTGCCAGCAGCACCGGGACGTGGGGCTACTATGGCTACACCTTC.

The chain uses TRBV11-2 and TRBJ1-1, with TRBD1 matching over 8 bases. Trimming cost V 6 bases and J 5 bases; bases outside gene matches: 11. This CDR3 region has 15 residues. CDR1 and CDR2 from the germline V gene are SGHAT and FQNNGV. The CDR3 here is CASSSDRGGRTEAFF. CDR3 nucleotides: TGTGCCAGCAGTTCCGACAGGGGAGGGAGGACTGAAGCTTTCTTT.

The chain carries TRBV5-8 and TRBJ2-7; possibly TRBD2 for D (6 bases). Trimming pared 5 bases from V and 6 bases from J, leaving 9 bases between. This CDR3 comprises 11 residues. The germline CDR1 and CDR2 sequences are SGHTS and YDEGEE. CDR3 in amino acids: CASRTRGEQYF. Here the CDR3 DNA reads TGTGCCAGCAGGACTAGGGGCGAGCAGTACTTC. The variable domain in full, completed from reference TRBV5-8 and TRBJ2-7, reads EAGVTQSPTHLIKTRGQQATLRCSPISGHTSVYWYQQALGLGLQFLLWYDEGEERNRGNFPPRFSGRQFPNYSSELNVNALELEDSALYLCASRTRGEQYFGPGTRLTVT.

V usage is TRBV27 and J usage is TRBJ1-4; D ambiguous. There are 15 residues in the CDR3. From germline, CDR1 is MNHEY and CDR2 SMNVEV (reference sequence). The ends were cut back, 5 bases at V and 8 bases at J, with 18 bases in the middle. The CDR3 spells CASSTPPLRREKLFF. The CDR3 region has the DNA TGTGCCAGCAGTACCCCCCCCCTACGGCGCGAAAAACTGTTTTTT.

The V and J genes are TRBV5-1 and TRBJ2-5, with 8 bases matching TRBD2. The J call may be mistaken, given a closer DNA end match to TRBJ2-7. This CDR3 has 15 amino acids. Germline-derived CDR1 and CDR2 are SGHRS and YFSETQ. CDR3 in amino acids: CASSPGAGDSYEQYF. The DNA of the CDR3 is TGCGCCAGCAGCCCAGGAGCGGGAGACTCCTACGAGCAGTACTTC.

This clone was seen only once. The chain carries TRBV15 and TRBJ2-1; 7 bases are shared with TRBD1. The CDR3 covers 15 residues. J was trimmed by 1 base and V by 0 bases; bases with no gene match: 0. CDR1 is LNHNV, CDR2 YYDKDF, per germline (reference sequence). The CDR3 spells CATSRETGSYNEQFF. The CDR3 nucleotides read TGTGCCACCAGCAGAGAGACAGGGTCCTACAATGAGCAGTTCTTC.

The rearrangement joins TRBV7-3 to TRBJ2-1, with D unresolved. The germline gives CDR1 SGHTA, CDR2 FQGTGA. Trimming cost V 2 bases and J 9 bases, with 8 bases left between them. The CDR3 runs to 12 residues. CDR3 bases: TGTGCCAGCAGCTTATTCCCCGGTGAGCAGTTCTTC. This gives the protein CASSLFPGEQFF.

The chain has TRBV9 and TRBJ2-1; 8 bases line up with TRBD2. V was clipped by 0 bases and J by 4 bases; unmatched bases: 6. The CDR3 covers 16 residues. Per germline, CDR1 SGDLS and CDR2 YYNGEE. The CDR3 DNA follows: TGTGCCAGCAGCGTAGGGACTAGCTTGAAATACAATGAGCAGTTCTTC. Protein: CASSVGTSLKYNEQFF.

This chain joins TRBV5-4 and TRBJ2-1; 8 bases fit TRBD2. V dropped 0 bases and J dropped 6; count of bases not matched to a gene: 5. This CDR3 comprises 15 residues. The germline V gene has CDR1 SGHNT and CDR2 YYREEE (reference sequence). CDR3 protein: CASSLGAGASNEQFF. CDR3 nucleotides: TGTGCCAGCAGCTTGGGAGCGGGAGCGTCCAATGAGCAGTTCTTC.

The gene calls are TRBV7-8 and TRBJ2-7; D is undetermined. Germline assignment: CDR1 SGHVS and CDR2 FQNEAQ. Trimming shortened V by 4 bases and J by 6 bases, and 19 bases separated the two germline ends. This CDR3 has 15 amino acids. The CDR3: CASSYSDGRRGEQYF. CDR3 nucleotide sequence: TGTGCCAGCAGCTACTCCGACGGACGGCGAGGCGAGCAGTACTTC.